The 26 T cell receptor beta chains below come from one sample, sequenced in a study of blood T cell repertoires in COVID-19. TCRdb keeps only in-frame clones here, not all; method: immunoSEQ multiplex PCR. The data contain roughly 120,000 clones, approximately 87% of them seen just once; the ten biggest clones take up 2% to 2.5%. The sequenced sample consisted of peripheral blood. The receptors come from a man aged 25 to 45 with acute or convalescent COVID-19.

The chain joins TRBV5-6 to TRBJ1-2; 8 positions agree with TRBD1. The CDR3 runs to 15 residues. The J segment lost 2 bases and the V segment lost 4 bases, leaving 7 bases of the junction unmatched. The germline V gene has CDR1 SGHDT and CDR2 YYEEEE. The CDR3 bases are TGTGCCAGCAGCCCAGACAGGGGTGGAAACTATGGCTACACCTTC. Amino acids: CASSPDRGGNYGYTF.

The V gene is TRBV4-3, the J gene TRBJ1-2, with TRBD1 as a possible D gene (6 bases). The V gene's germline CDR1 is LGHNA and CDR2 YSLEER. V gave up 0 bases and J gave up 7 bases, with 15 bases separating them. The CDR3 totals 15 residues. CDR3 loop: CASSQDRGGRSGYTF. In nucleotides, the CDR3 is TGCGCCAGCAGCCAAGATCGGGGGGGCAGGAGTGGCTACACCTTC.

The chain uses TRBV3-1 (or the pseudogene TRBV3-2) and TRBJ1-1; 10 nucleotides line up with TRBD1. Germline loops: CDR1 LGHDT, CDR2 YNNKEL (reference sequence). The CDR3 is 13 amino acids. The trim removed 7 bases at V and 5 bases at J, leaving 4 bases unmatched. DNA of the CDR3: TGTGCCAGCAACCCGGGACAGGGGACTGAAGCTTTCTTT. Translating gives CASNPGQGTEAFF.

This sequence joins TRBV9 and TRBJ2-1, with D maybe TRBD2 (5 bases). The CDR3 consists of 17 residues. The V gene's germline CDR1 is SGDLS and CDR2 YYNGEE. Trimming pared 0 bases from V and 4 bases from J, leaving 17 bases between. CDR3 loop: CASSVDLTRPLYNEQFF. CDR3 DNA sequence: TGTGCCAGCAGCGTAGACCTTACTAGGCCTCTATACAATGAGCAGTTCTTC.

The rearrangement joins TRBV5-8 to TRBJ1-2, with TRBD1 matching 7 bases. The CDR3 contains 16 residues. Trimming cost V 1 base and J 5 bases; bases outside gene matches: 11. CDR1 SGHTS and CDR2 YDEGEE come from the germline V gene. This CDR3 reads CASSLFAGQDDYGYTF. For the CDR3, the DNA is TGTGCCAGCAGCTTGTTCGCCGGACAGGACGATTATGGCTACACCTTC.

The chain is built from TRBV9 and TRBJ2-3; 8 bases are shared with TRBD2. The germline V gene encodes CDR1 SGDLS and CDR2 YYNGEE. The junction had 5 bases not matched to a gene; V was cut back by 2 bases and J by 3 bases. The CDR3 is made up of 15 amino acids. Here the CDR3 reads CASSVSREGTDTQYF. The CDR3 DNA follows: TGTGCCAGCAGCGTTTCCCGGGAGGGGACAGATACGCAGTATTTT.

There are a few counts of this clone. The chain recombines TRBV20-1 with TRBJ1-1; D may be TRBD1 (5 bases). Germline V CDR1 and CDR2: DFQATT, SNEGSKA (reference sequence). The CDR3 length is 11 residues. The ends were cut back, 3 bases at V and 5 bases at J, with 7 bases in the middle. As DNA, the CDR3 is TGCAGTGCTAGGGGGGGAACTGAAGCTTTCTTT. Its translation is CSARGGTEAFF.

Of note for this clone: The junction and the germline gene differ at one end; a read error may be behind it. V gene TRBV7-7 combines with J gene TRBJ2-2; TRBD2 matches at 11 bases. Germline V gene lookup returns CDR1 SSHAT and CDR2 FNYEAQ (reference sequence). The length of the CDR3 is 17 residues. Written as DNA, the CDR3 is TGTGCTAGCAGCTTAGGGCTAGCGGGAGGGAACACCGGGGAGCTGTTTTTT. Its protein is CASSLGLAGGNTGELFF.

This clone was counted a single time. This chain links TRBV9 with TRBJ1-3; tentative D call: TRBD1 (6 bases). The germline CDR1 and CDR2 sequences are SGDLS and YYNGEE. V was trimmed by 1 base and J by 0 bases, leaving 14 bases between them. The CDR3 contains 17 residues. CDR3 DNA: TGTGCCAGCAGCGTAAGTGGGGGCCCGTTCTCTGGAAACACCATATATTTT. It encodes CASSVSGGPFSGNTIYF.

The rearrangement uses TRBV7-9 and TRBJ2-1; D gene ambiguous. Germline CDR1 reads SEHNR; CDR2 reads FQNEAQ (reference sequence). The ends were cut back, 1 base at V and 4 bases at J, with 8 bases in the middle. The CDR3 spans 14 residues. Here the CDR3 DNA reads TGTGCCAGCAGCTTAGTGGTCAGGTACAATGAGCAGTTCTTC. It specifies CASSLVVRYNEQFF.

The chain links TRBV5-1 to TRBJ2-2; 7 nucleotides agree with TRBD1. V shed 4 bases, J shed 3 bases, and the junction held 6 bases outside the gene matches. The CDR3 is 15 amino acids. Germline V gene data show CDR1 as SGHRS and CDR2 as YFSETQ. DNA of the CDR3: TGCGCCAGCAGCCTACGACAGGGAGACACCGGGGAGCTGTTTTTT. Translated: CASSLRQGDTGELFF.

This clone was found once. The V call is TRBV6-5, the J call TRBJ1-2, with 7 bases that match TRBD1. Per the germline V gene, CDR1 is MNHEY and CDR2 is SVGAGI. After removal of 5 bases from V and 8 bases from J, the junction contained 8 bases not matched to a gene. The CDR3 runs 13 residues. Written as DNA, the CDR3 is TGTGCCAGCAGTCCGACAGGGCGAGGCGGCTACACCTTC. Translation: CASSPTGRGGYTF.

The J gene is TRBJ2-7, the V gene TRBV4-2; 9 bases line up with TRBD2. CDR1 is LGHNA, CDR2 YNFKEQ, per germline. The V and J ends lost 1 base and 0 bases, in that order; junction bases with no gene match: 7. This CDR3 has 17 residues. The CDR3, as DNA: TGTGCCAGCAGCCAAGCCGCGGGGGGGCTTAGCTCCTACGAGCAGTACTTC. This encodes CASSQAAGGLSSYEQYF.

This rearrangement joins TRBV10-3 to TRBJ1-1; 11 bases match TRBD1. The V segment lost 7 bases and the J segment 1 base; nucleotides outside the gene matches: 8. In germline, CDR1 is ENHRY, CDR2 SYGVKD. The CDR3 is made up of 16 amino acids. The CDR3 region is CAIKGTGGDGNTEAFF. The CDR3 coding sequence is TGTGCCATCAAAGGGACAGGGGGTGATGGGAACACTGAAGCTTTCTTT.

This CDR3 is CASSYSGTHTGELFF. As DNA, the CDR3 is TGTGCCAGCAGTTACTCGGGGACACACACCGGGGAGCTGTTTTTT. The genes are TRBV6-6 and TRBJ2-2; a weak D match, TRBD1 (6 bases). The CDR3 is made up of 15 amino acids. Trimming cost V 0 bases and J 3 bases, with 8 bases left between them. Germline V gives CDR1 MNHNY, CDR2 SVGAGI (reference sequence).

The V gene is TRBV10-3, the J gene TRBJ1-1; D gene ambiguous. The length of the CDR3 is 14 residues. V lost 0 bases, J lost 3 bases, and 8 bases lay in between. Germline CDR1 ENHRY, CDR2 SYGVKD. CDR3 loop: CAISESVRDTEAFF. The DNA for the CDR3 is TGTGCCATCAGTGAGTCAGTTCGAGACACTGAAGCTTTCTTT.

This clone was counted only a few times. The chain links TRBV5-4 to TRBJ1-2; D is perhaps TRBD1 (6 bases). V was cut by 1 base and J by 1 base, with 8 bases left in between. This CDR3 spans 14 amino acids. Germline V gives CDR1 SGHNT, CDR2 YYREEE (reference sequence). CDR3 DNA sequence: TGTGCCAGCAGCTTGCCGGACAGTAACTATGGCTACACCTTC. Its protein is CASSLPDSNYGYTF.

The rearrangement uses TRBV2 and TRBJ1-2; TRBD1 matches at 8 bases. Germline V gene data show CDR1 as SNHLY and CDR2 as FYNNEI. V gave up 5 bases and J gave up 3 bases; unmatched junction bases: 5. The CDR3 sequence is 14 residues long. The CDR3 sequence is CASSLNRGDYGYTF. CDR3 nucleotide sequence: TGTGCCAGCAGTTTAAACAGGGGGGACTATGGCTACACCTTC.

The gene calls are TRBV15 and TRBJ1-3, with a weak D call TRBD1 (6 bases). The V gene lost 5 bases and the J gene lost 0 bases, with 11 bases spanning the gap. CDR3 size: 15 residues. Germline assignment: CDR1 LNHNV and CDR2 YYDKDF (reference sequence). DNA of the CDR3: TGTGCCACCAGCCACGACAGGTTCTCTGGAAACACCATATATTTT. This translates into CATSHDRFSGNTIYF.

V is TRBV9 and J is TRBJ2-1; 8 bases align to TRBD2. V gave up 2 bases and J gave up 4 bases; unmatched junction bases: 8. Germline V gene sequence: CDR1 SGDLS, CDR2 YYNGEE. This CDR3 region has 16 residues. The CDR3 loop reads CASSVRPGGAYNEQFF. The CDR3 nucleotides read TGTGCCAGCAGCGTCCGACCGGGGGGGGCTTACAATGAGCAGTTCTTC. The full variable domain, with the rest looked up from reference TRBV9 and TRBJ2-1, is DSGVTQTPKHLITATGQRVTLRCSPRSGDLSVYWYQQSLDQGLQFLIQYYNGEERAKGNILERFSAQQFPDLHSELNLSSLELGDSALYFCASSVRPGGAYNEQFFGPGTRLTVL.

This chain connects TRBV4-1 to TRBJ1-2, with 7 bases matching TRBD1. The CDR3 is made up of 17 amino acids. Germline CDR1 MGHRA, CDR2 YSYEKL. V dropped 0 bases and J dropped 3; count of bases not matched to a gene: 10. The CDR3 reads CASSQDPTRDRYYGYTF. The CDR3 DNA is TGCGCCAGCAGCCAAGATCCGACCCGGGACAGATACTATGGCTACACCTTC.

In nucleotides, the CDR3 is TGTGCCAGTAGTGAACAGGGAGCTAACTATGGCTACACCTTC. The encoded protein is CASSEQGANYGYTF. The chain has TRBV19 and TRBJ1-2; perhaps TRBD1 as D (6 bases). Germline assignment: CDR1 LNHDA and CDR2 SQIVND (reference sequence). The CDR3 runs to 14 residues. Trimming took 5 bases from V and 0 from J, leaving 10 bases between them.

This rearrangement joins TRBV25-1 to TRBJ2-7; 9 bases match TRBD2. V trimming: 8 bases; J trimming: 11 bases; junction bases outside the gene matches: 7. Germline-derived CDR1 and CDR2 are MGHDK and SYGVNS. The CDR3 is made up of 11 amino acids. The CDR3 DNA reads TGTGCCAGCGTAGGACAGCGGGGGGAGTACGTC. Translating gives CASVGQRGEYV.

The chain recombines TRBV12-3 or TRBV12-4 with TRBJ2-7; 7 nucleotides line up with TRBD1. This CDR3 contains 13 residues. V lost 6 bases to trimming and J lost 3 bases; unmatched junction nucleotides: 5. CDR3 loop: CASRTGTDYEQYF. The CDR3 DNA sequence: TGTGCCAGCAGAACGGGGACAGACTACGAGCAGTACTTC.

This clone was counted ten times or more. The V call is TRBV15, the J call TRBJ2-2, with D possibly TRBD1 on 6 matching bases. The CDR3 runs to 15 residues. CDR1 is LNHNV and CDR2 is YYDKDF in the germline V gene (reference sequence). Between the trimmed V and J ends, which lost 3 bases and 2 bases, there was a span of 10 bases. DNA for the CDR3: TGTGCCACCAGCAGGACAGGAGATAACACCGGGGAGCTGTTTTTT. Translated, it gives CATSRTGDNTGELFF.

The chain carries TRBV6-5 and TRBJ1-6, with D uncertain. The CDR3 runs 15 residues. V lost 7 bases, J lost 7 bases, and 17 bases lay in between. In germline, CDR1 is MNHEY, CDR2 SVGAGI. The CDR3 loop is CASTPTATPNSPLHF. The CDR3 nucleotides read TGTGCCAGCACCCCGACTGCTACCCCGAATTCACCCCTCCACTTT.